The 27 T cell receptor beta chains presented below share a single source sample, sequenced in a study of cytomegalovirus exposure and HLA in healthy donors. A multiplex PCR was run with 60 Vbeta primers and 13 Jbeta primers. The repertoire was sequenced with immunoSEQ multiplex PCR; TCRdb's copy has only in-frame clones and lacks some. The sample has some 150,000 clones, more than 75% seen once. Sequencing was carried out using PBMCs. Receptors were obtained from a human donor in good health.

Only one count was recorded for this clone. V is TRBV4-1 and J is TRBJ2-7, with 8 bases aligning to TRBD2. This CDR3 is 16 amino acids long. Germline loops: CDR1 MGHRA, CDR2 YSYEKL. V lost 2 bases to trimming and J lost 0 bases; unmatched junction nucleotides: 6. This CDR3 is CASSQSSGTSSYEQYF. CDR3 sequence (DNA): TGCGCCAGCAGCCAATCGTCCGGGACTAGCTCCTACGAGCAGTACTTC.

The rearrangement uses TRBV9 and TRBJ1-2; 8 bases align to TRBD1. Germline assignment: CDR1 SGDLS and CDR2 YYNGEE. V lost 2 bases to trimming and J lost 7 bases; unmatched junction nucleotides: 10. The CDR3 sequence is 15 residues long. The CDR3 is CASSVVGQGAPGYTF. As DNA, the CDR3 is TGTGCCAGCAGCGTCGTGGGGCAGGGGGCGCCTGGCTACACCTTC.

This clone was counted a few times. The V and J genes are TRBV28 and TRBJ1-1; TRBD1 is a possible D gene (5 bases). The CDR3 consists of 13 residues. CDR1 is MDHEN, CDR2 SYDVKM, per germline. Trimming took 5 bases from V and 4 from J, leaving 11 bases between them. CDR3 loop: CASSAWGGTEAFF. In DNA, the CDR3 is TGTGCCAGCAGTGCTTGGGGGGGCACTGAAGCTTTCTTT.

V usage is TRBV30 and J usage is TRBJ1-3; weak D call: TRBD1 (6 bases). CDR1 and CDR2 (germline): GTSNPN, SVGIG (reference sequence). The CDR3 sequence is 13 residues long. The V end was cut by 6 bases, the J end by 0 bases, with 9 bases between. The CDR3 protein is CACGQYSGNTIYF. CDR3 DNA: TGTGCCTGCGGACAGTACTCTGGAAACACCATATATTTT.

V and J are TRBV28 and TRBJ2-7; 9 bases are a match to TRBD1. V was pared by 5 bases and J by 3 bases, with 14 bases of the junction left unmatched. The CDR3 totals 17 residues. CDR1 and CDR2 from the germline V gene are MDHEN and SYDVKM. Written as DNA, the CDR3 is TGTGCCAGCAGTCTACCAATCAGACAGGGGGGTTTCTACGAGCAGTACTTC. As protein: CASSLPIRQGGFYEQYF.

The CDR3 spells CASSQDPRGETQYF. CDR3 in DNA: TGTGCCAGCAGCCAAGACCCGAGAGGGGAGACCCAGTACTTC. The chain employs TRBV4-2 and TRBJ2-5; a possible D gene is TRBD2 (5 bases). Trimming removed 0 bases at V and 5 bases at J, with 10 bases between. The germline V gene has CDR1 LGHNA and CDR2 YNFKEQ. This CDR3 comprises 14 residues.

Turning to this clone: At one boundary the junction diverges from the germline segment, which might be a read error. The genes are TRBV13 and TRBJ1-2; 7 nucleotides match TRBD1. CDR1 PRHDT and CDR2 FYEKMQ come from the germline V gene (reference sequence). This CDR3 has 15 amino acids. The CDR3 coding sequence is TGTGCCAGCAGCCCGGACAGGACCTTTAACTATGGCTACCCCTTC. Translating it yields CASSPDRTFNYGYPF. Using reference TRBV13 and TRBJ1-2 for the parts outside the CDR3, the full variable domain is AAGVIQSPRHLIKEKRETATLKCYPIPRHDTVYWYQQGPGQDPQFLISFYEKMQSDKGSIPDRFSAQQFSDYHSELNMSSLELGDSALYFCASSPDRTFNYGYPFGSGTRLTVV.

The table lists this clone with a few counts. The chain joins TRBV30 to TRBJ2-7; D uncertain. The CDR3 is 15 residues long. From germline, CDR1 is GTSNPN and CDR2 SVGIG (reference sequence). Trimming pared 4 bases from V and 2 bases from J, leaving 18 bases between. CDR3 nucleotide sequence: TGTGCCTGGAACAAAAATAGCCCCTCGACCTACGAGCAGTACTTC. Translated: CAWNKNSPSTYEQYF.

The table lists this clone with a few counts. The chain employs TRBV7-9 and TRBJ1-2, with 7 bases fitting TRBD1. This CDR3 has 15 residues. Germline values: CDR1 SEHNR, CDR2 FQNEAQ (reference sequence). V lost 4 bases and J lost 5; bases outside the gene matches: 10. In nucleotides, the CDR3 is TGTGCCAGCAGCTCGGGACAGCGCCTTACATATGGCTACACCTTC. Encoded protein: CASSSGQRLTYGYTF.

The gene calls are TRBV7-3 and TRBJ2-5; D is unclear. Per germline, CDR1 SGHTA and CDR2 FQGTGA. The CDR3 runs 14 residues. V was cut by 5 bases and J by 5 bases, with 15 bases left in between. The DNA of the CDR3 is TGTGCCAGCAGCCCCGGCATGGGCGAGGAGACCCAGTACTTC. Translated, it gives CASSPGMGEETQYF.

The genes are TRBV5-4 and TRBJ2-7; 14 bases match TRBD2. V lost 3 bases, J lost 1 base, and 12 bases stayed unmatched. CDR3 length: 19 amino acids. Germline lookup yields CDR1 SGHNT and CDR2 YYREEE (reference sequence). For the CDR3, the DNA is TGTGCCAGCAGCTCGAAAAACCTTGGACTAGCGGGGGGTTCCTACGAGCAGTACTTC. Protein product: CASSSKNLGLAGGSYEQYF.

This chain uses TRBV19 with TRBJ2-7; D might be TRBD1 (7 bases). V lost 4 bases to trimming and J lost 6 bases, with 10 bases between them. This CDR3 contains 12 residues. CDR1 and CDR2 from the germline V gene are LNHDA and SQIVND (reference sequence). CDR3: CASSSGTVEQYF. The CDR3 DNA sequence: TGTGCCAGTAGTAGCGGGACAGTCGAGCAGTACTTC.

The chain combines TRBV4-1 with TRBJ1-6; 10 nucleotides agree with TRBD1. Germline CDR1 and CDR2: MGHRA and YSYEKL. This CDR3 contains 15 residues. The junction had 3 bases not matched to a gene; V was cut back by 1 base and J by 9 bases. This CDR3 reads CASSQAGTGVSPLHF. The CDR3 DNA is TGCGCCAGCAGCCAAGCGGGGACAGGGGTTTCACCCCTCCACTTT.

This clone was counted only a few times. The chain carries TRBV2 and TRBJ2-6, with D perhaps matching TRBD2 (5 bases). The CDR3 is made up of 20 amino acids. CDR1 is SNHLY, CDR2 FYNNEI, per germline. Between the trimmed V and J ends, which lost 1 base and 0 bases, there was a span of 19 bases. CDR3 sequence: CASSEVFSGLMSSGANVLTF. As DNA, the CDR3 is TGTGCCAGCAGTGAAGTATTTAGTGGACTCATGAGCTCTGGGGCCAACGTCCTGACTTTC.

This sequence joins TRBV5-6 and TRBJ2-1; TRBD1 might be the D (6 bases). V lost 1 base, J lost 8 bases, and 10 bases lay in between. The CDR3 totals 13 residues. Germline CDR1 is SGHDT and CDR2 is YYEEEE. The CDR3 spells CASSLRKGDEQFF. DNA for the CDR3: TGTGCCAGCAGCTTGAGGAAGGGGGATGAGCAGTTCTTC.

This clone was counted only a few times. The chain joins TRBV5-6 to TRBJ1-2; D is perhaps TRBD1 (5 bases). Deletions cut 3 bases from V and 3 bases from J, with 15 bases between. Germline V lookup: CDR1 SGHDT, CDR2 YYEEEE. The CDR3 consists of 15 residues. CDR3 region: CASSSLSDRDYGYTF. The CDR3 DNA follows: TGTGCCAGCAGCTCACTATCTGACAGAGACTATGGCTACACCTTC.

The chain combines TRBV15 with TRBJ1-1, with D possibly being TRBD1 (5 bases). The CDR3 consists of 13 residues. CDR1 is LNHNV and CDR2 is YYDKDF in the germline V gene (reference sequence). V was trimmed by 2 bases and J by 1 base, leaving 5 bases between them. CDR3 protein: CATSRQGNTEAFF. As DNA, the CDR3 is TGTGCCACCAGCAGACAGGGGAACACTGAAGCTTTCTTT.

CDR3 amino acids: CASSPRQGATGELFF. CDR3 nucleotides: TGTGCCAGCAGCCCACGACAGGGGGCTACCGGGGAGCTGTTTTTT. This rearrangement joins TRBV7-2 to TRBJ2-2, with TRBD1 matching 10 bases. The J segment lost 5 bases and the V segment lost 5 bases, leaving 5 bases of the junction unmatched. The length of the CDR3 is 15 residues. Germline-derived CDR1 and CDR2 are SGHTA and FQGNSA.

The chain carries TRBV2 and TRBJ1-1; D is unresolved. Looked up from germline, CDR1 is SNHLY and CDR2 is FYNNEI. Trimming cost V 8 bases and J 1 base, with 17 bases left between them. The CDR3 contains 15 residues. CDR3 sequence reads: CASRSYLGQNTEAFF. In nucleotides, the CDR3 is TGTGCCAGCCGTTCCTATCTCGGTCAGAACACTGAAGCTTTCTTT.

The CDR3 region is CASSPHAEAFF. The CDR3 DNA sequence: TGTGCCAGCAGCCCCCACGCGGAAGCTTTCTTT. This rearrangement joins TRBV9 to TRBJ1-1; no reliable D call. V dropped 4 bases and J dropped 8 bases, with 9 bases sitting between them. This CDR3 spans 11 amino acids. CDR1 is SGDLS and CDR2 is YYNGEE in the germline V gene.

This sequence joins TRBV9 and TRBJ2-1; 13 bases fit TRBD2. CDR3 length: 17 amino acids. CDR1 is SGDLS and CDR2 is YYNGEE in the germline V gene. V lost 0 bases to trimming and J lost 8 bases; unmatched junction nucleotides: 8. CDR3 protein: CASSVAVLAGGFDEQFF. CDR3 in DNA: TGTGCCAGCAGCGTAGCCGTACTAGCGGGAGGGTTCGATGAGCAGTTCTTC.

This clone was detected only once. DNA of the CDR3: TGTGCCAGCAGCTCGCCGACAGGGGCAACTGAAGCTTTCTTT. Protein: CASSSPTGATEAFF. V is TRBV13 and J is TRBJ1-1; 8 bases fit TRBD1. Germline V lookup: CDR1 PRHDT, CDR2 FYEKMQ (reference sequence). This CDR3 is built from 14 residues. V dropped 4 bases and J dropped 5; count of bases not matched to a gene: 6.

The chain joins TRBV19 to TRBJ2-2, with D tentatively TRBD1 (8 bases). The CDR3 runs to 15 residues. V was cut by 7 bases and J by 1 base, with 13 bases left in between. CDR1 and CDR2 (germline): LNHDA, SQIVND (reference sequence). CDR3 protein: CASMGGTGNTGELFF. CDR3 nucleotides: TGTGCCAGTATGGGGGGGACAGGGAACACCGGGGAGCTGTTTTTT.

The table lists this clone with a count of one. The V gene is TRBV5-4, the J gene TRBJ1-6; tentative D call: TRBD1 (5 bases). Germline-derived CDR1 and CDR2 are SGHNT and YYREEE (reference sequence). With 3 bases removed from V and 7 bases from J, the gap between germline ends came to 14 bases. The CDR3 covers 15 residues. The CDR3 spells CASSWEGTGNSPLHF. The CDR3 coding sequence is TGTGCCAGCAGCTGGGAGGGGACGGGAAATTCACCCCTCCACTTT.

The chain uses TRBV27 and TRBJ1-2; 8 bases align to TRBD1. The trim removed 3 bases at V and 8 bases at J, leaving 17 bases unmatched. The CDR3 length is 17 residues. The V gene's germline CDR1 is MNHEY and CDR2 SMNVEV (reference sequence). The CDR3 nucleotides read TGTGCCAGCAGTTTGGAAATCATTCCGACAGGGGCCGTGGGCTACACCTTC. This translates into CASSLEIIPTGAVGYTF.

The chain joins TRBV5-4 to TRBJ2-5; no reliable D call. The CDR3 totals 14 residues. Germline CDR1 is SGHNT and CDR2 is YYREEE (reference sequence). V was clipped by 3 bases and J by 1 base, with 10 bases between them. The CDR3 loop reads CASSSPHIQETQYF. In DNA form, the CDR3 reads TGTGCCAGCAGCTCACCTCACATCCAAGAGACCCAGTACTTC. Looking up the rest from reference TRBV5-4 and TRBJ2-5 gives the full variable domain: ETGVTQSPTHLIKTRGQQVTLRCSSQSGHNTVSWYQQALGQGPQFIFQYYREEENGRGNFPPRFSGLQFPNYSSELNVNALELDDSALYLCASSSPHIQETQYFGPGTRLLVL.

This chain connects TRBV19 to TRBJ1-5; no reliable D call. CDR3 length: 15 amino acids. V was trimmed by 3 bases and J by 4 bases, leaving 13 bases between them. Germline CDR1 LNHDA, CDR2 SQIVND (reference sequence). In nucleotides, the CDR3 is TGTGCCAGTAGTATCGGGAGCACAGCTAATCAGCCCCAGCATTTT. It translates to CASSIGSTANQPQHF. Looking up the rest from reference TRBV19 and TRBJ1-5 gives the full variable domain: DGGITQSPKYLFRKEGQNVTLSCEQNLNHDAMYWYRQDPGQGLRLIYYSQIVNDFQKGDIAEGYSVSREKKESFPLTVTSAQKNPTAFYLCASSIGSTANQPQHFGDGTRLSIL.